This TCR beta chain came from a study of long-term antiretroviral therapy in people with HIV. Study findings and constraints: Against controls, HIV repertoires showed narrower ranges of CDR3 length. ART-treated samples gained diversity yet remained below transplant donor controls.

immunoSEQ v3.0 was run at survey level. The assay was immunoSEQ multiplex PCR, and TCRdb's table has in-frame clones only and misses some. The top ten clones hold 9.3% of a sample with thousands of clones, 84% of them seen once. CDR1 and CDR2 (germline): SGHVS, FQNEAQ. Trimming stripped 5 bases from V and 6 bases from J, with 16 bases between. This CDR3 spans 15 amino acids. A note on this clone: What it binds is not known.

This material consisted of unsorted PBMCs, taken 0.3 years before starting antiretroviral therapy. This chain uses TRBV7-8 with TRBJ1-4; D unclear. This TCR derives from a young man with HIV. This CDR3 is CASSPGEALHEKLFF. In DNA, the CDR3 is TGTGCCAGCAGCCCCGGGGAGGCTCTCCATGAAAAACTGTTTTTT.